This entry features one TCR beta chain sequence. The data belong to a study of blood T cell repertoires in COVID-19. About the research overall: In each case, the material was cDNA or gDNA derived from T cells, B-cell-depleted T cells, or PBMCs.

Under the authors' procedure: Using reference gene primer amplification, nucleated cell counts were estimated. Using immunoSEQ multiplex PCR, the repertoire was profiled, and TCRdb retains in-frame clones only, with some absent. Clone size and V and J calls were adopted from that table, with D and trimming inferred from the DNA. The data show some 240,000 clones, with approximately 80% seen just once and roughly 12% held by the top ten. Trimming stripped 8 bases from V and 6 bases from J, with 20 bases between. CDR1 and CDR2 (germline): SGHKS, YYEKEE (reference sequence). This CDR3 contains 14 residues.

Material for sequencing was peripheral blood. The chain links TRBV5-5 to TRBJ1-1, with D tentatively TRBD1 (6 bases). This receptor was identified in a human donor in a cohort sampled during active COVID-19. The chain's CDR3 is CASGLEGEGAEAFF. CDR3 DNA: TGTGCCAGTGGACTTGAAGGGGAGGGGGCTGAAGCTTTCTTT. Looking up the rest from reference TRBV5-5 and TRBJ1-1 gives the full variable domain: DAGVTQSPTHLIKTRGQQVTLRCSPISGHKSVSWYQQVLGQGPQFIFQYYEKEERGRGNFPDRFSARQFPNYSSELNVNALLLGDSALYLCASGLEGEGAEAFFGQGTRLTVV.